This TCR beta chain appears in the sequencing data of a study of a mutant IDH1 vaccine in newly diagnosed glioma listed by TCRdb under 2021. For the study in its entirety: Eight vaccinations were administered to patients in weeks 1, 3, 5, 7, 11, 15, 19 and 23, corresponding to visits V03 through V10. Before enrollment, most patients had been given radiochemotherapy with temozolomide as standard therapy, while the rest had received either radiotherapy alone or temozolomide alone. For exploratory analyses, about 25 treated patients had longitudinal TCRB deep sequencing done wherever samples were available. Vaccination was initiated 4-6 weeks after radiotherapy alone, or concurrently with temozolomide cycles in the chemotherapy-containing groups. Peripheral blood was collected at six visits: V03 (baseline), V05, V07, V10, V12 and V13. Of the roughly 31 treated patients, approximately 62% were male and 37.5% were female, and the mean age was approximately 40 years.

What the authors observed across the whole study: The authors stated that sample limitations prevented analyses of patient blood samples from being reproduced. Pseudoprogression appeared unrelated to alterations in the top peripheral T cell clonotypes detected by TCRB sequencing. Selection of PBMC samples for TCRB deep sequencing was based on availability. Across multiple MHC alleles, vaccine-induced immune responses were seen in about 93% of patients.

V is cut back by 2 bases and J by 7 bases, with 13 bases in the junction unmatched. There are 16 amino acids in the CDR3, from cysteine to phenylalanine inclusive. Solely the CDR3 DNA is kept, with 48 bases framed from the first base. The germline V gene (reference sequence) supplies CDR1 GTSNPN and CDR2 SVGIG. Reading the label with the study, this specimen's time point is: week 11, during vaccination. Each vaccine dose was 300 ug of a 20-mer mutant IDH1 peptide in Montanide, given subcutaneously with topical imiquimod. Donors had newly diagnosed WHO grade 3 or 4 IDH1-mutant astrocytomas with loss of nuclear ATRX. The samples were drawn from NOA16, a multicentre, single-arm, open-label phase I trial in Germany that tested a mutant IDH1 peptide vaccine in humans for the first time. The DNeasy Blood and Tissue Kit was used to extract genomic DNA from EDTA blood for TCRB sequencing. The library was generated by the immunoSEQ multiplex PCR assay. Rearranged TCR beta chain sequences were amplified using the hsTCRB Kit according to the manufacturer's protocol. Sequencing of TCRB libraries was carried out on an Illumina MiSeq. The original methods were these. The kit vendor's proprietary platform handled demultiplexing, trimming and gene mapping. Held by TCRdb, this immuneACCESS table contains in-frame sequences only and omits some clones. Under half of the omission traces to an unresolved V gene where checked; the cause of the rest is unknown. D and trimming were read from the DNA, whereas the V and J calls and clone size are those reported in that table. The sample yields fewer than 75,000 clones; approximately 84% were counted once. Jointly, the top ten make up more than 7.5% of the sample.

This clone appeared once. Its antigen remains unidentified. No base quality values were provided; no much bigger clone lies one nucleotide off. The chain couples TRBV30 to TRBJ2-7; 11 junctional bases match TRBD2. This sequence was found in a woman aged 50 to 65 with glioma. The source was PBMCs, collected from a glioma patient whose treatment included an IDH1 peptide vaccine. The base sequence is TGTGCCTGGAGTCTGTCTAGCGGGGGGAACGGGGGGGAGCAGTACTTC. This sequence encodes CAWSLSSGGNGGEQYF.